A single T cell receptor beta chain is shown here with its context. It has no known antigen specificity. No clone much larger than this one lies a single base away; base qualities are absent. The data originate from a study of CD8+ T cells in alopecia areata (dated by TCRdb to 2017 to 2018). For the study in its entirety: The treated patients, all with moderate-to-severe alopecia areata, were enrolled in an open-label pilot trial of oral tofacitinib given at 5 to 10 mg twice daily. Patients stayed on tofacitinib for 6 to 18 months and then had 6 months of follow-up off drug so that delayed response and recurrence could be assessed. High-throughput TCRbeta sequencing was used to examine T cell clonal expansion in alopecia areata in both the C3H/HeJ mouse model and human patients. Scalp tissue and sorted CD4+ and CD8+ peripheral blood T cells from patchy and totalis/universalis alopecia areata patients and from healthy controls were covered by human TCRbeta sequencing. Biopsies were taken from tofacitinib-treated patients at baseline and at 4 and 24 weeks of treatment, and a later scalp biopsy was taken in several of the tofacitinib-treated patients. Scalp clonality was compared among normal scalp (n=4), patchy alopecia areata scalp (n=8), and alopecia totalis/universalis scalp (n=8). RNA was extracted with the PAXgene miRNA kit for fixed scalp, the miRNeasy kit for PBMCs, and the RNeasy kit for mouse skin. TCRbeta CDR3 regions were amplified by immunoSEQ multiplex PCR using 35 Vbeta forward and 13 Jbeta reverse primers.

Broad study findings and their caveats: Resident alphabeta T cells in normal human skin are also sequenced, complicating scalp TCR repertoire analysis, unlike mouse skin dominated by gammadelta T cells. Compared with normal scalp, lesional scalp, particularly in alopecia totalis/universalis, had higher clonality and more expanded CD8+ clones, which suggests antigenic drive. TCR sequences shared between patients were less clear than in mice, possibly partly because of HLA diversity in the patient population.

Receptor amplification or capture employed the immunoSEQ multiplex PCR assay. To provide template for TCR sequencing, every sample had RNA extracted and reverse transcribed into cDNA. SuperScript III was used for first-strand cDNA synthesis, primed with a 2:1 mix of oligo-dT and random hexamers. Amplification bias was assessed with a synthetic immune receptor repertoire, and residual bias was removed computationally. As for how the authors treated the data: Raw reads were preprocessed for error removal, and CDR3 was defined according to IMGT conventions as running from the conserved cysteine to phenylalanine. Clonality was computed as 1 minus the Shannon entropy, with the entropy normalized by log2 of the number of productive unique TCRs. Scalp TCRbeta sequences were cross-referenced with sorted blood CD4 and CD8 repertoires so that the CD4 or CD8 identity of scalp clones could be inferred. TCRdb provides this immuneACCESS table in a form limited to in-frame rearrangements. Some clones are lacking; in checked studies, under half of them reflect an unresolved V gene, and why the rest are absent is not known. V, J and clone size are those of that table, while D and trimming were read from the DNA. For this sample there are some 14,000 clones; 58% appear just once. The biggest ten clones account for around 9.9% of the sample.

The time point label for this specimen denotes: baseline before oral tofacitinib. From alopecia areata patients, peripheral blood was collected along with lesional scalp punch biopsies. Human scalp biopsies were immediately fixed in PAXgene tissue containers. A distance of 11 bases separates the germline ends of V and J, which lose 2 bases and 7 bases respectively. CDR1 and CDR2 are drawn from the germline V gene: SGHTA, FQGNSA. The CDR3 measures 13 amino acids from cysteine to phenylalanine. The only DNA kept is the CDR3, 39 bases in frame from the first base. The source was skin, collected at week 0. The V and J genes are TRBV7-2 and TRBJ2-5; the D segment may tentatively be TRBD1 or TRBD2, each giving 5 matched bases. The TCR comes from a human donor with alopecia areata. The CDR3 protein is CASSLNGAGTQYF. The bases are TGTGCCAGCAGCTTAAACGGGGCTGGGACCCAGTACTTC.